The next 18 T cell receptor beta chains were all read from a single sample in a study of blood T cell repertoires in COVID-19. Only in-frame clones appear in the TCRdb table, and some are missing; sequencing was by immunoSEQ multiplex PCR. The sample lists more than 45,000 clones; around 80% were seen once. The specimen was peripheral blood. The receptor set was obtained from an older woman with acute or convalescent COVID-19.

The chain links TRBV5-1 to TRBJ1-6, with D possibly matching TRBD1 (6 bases). V lost 4 bases and J lost 6, with 17 bases in between. Germline V gene lookup returns CDR1 SGHRS and CDR2 YFSETQ. The CDR3 is made up of 16 amino acids. In DNA, the CDR3 is TGCGCCAGCAGCCCGGGGATAGGACAGCCTAATTCACCCCTCCACTTT. This gives the protein CASSPGIGQPNSPLHF.

The chain links TRBV28 to TRBJ1-4, with D hard to call. V lost 5 bases, J lost 7 bases, and 14 bases lay in between. The germline gives CDR1 MDHEN, CDR2 SYDVKM. The CDR3 runs to 14 residues. The CDR3 sequence is CASSLPGGSEKLFF. As DNA, the CDR3 is TGTGCCAGCAGTCTCCCAGGAGGAAGTGAAAAACTGTTTTTT.

This sequence joins TRBV19 and TRBJ1-3; TRBD1 matches at 7 bases. There are 16 residues in the CDR3. The junction had 7 bases not matched to a gene; V was cut back by 4 bases and J by 1 base. CDR1 LNHDA and CDR2 SQIVND come from the germline V gene (reference sequence). In nucleotides, the CDR3 is TGTGCCAGTAGTACCGATTCGACAGGGTCTGGAAACACCATATATTTT. Translation gives CASSTDSTGSGNTIYF.

This clone came up a few times. The rearrangement uses TRBV11-3 and TRBJ1-6; 7 bases agree with TRBD1. Germline-derived CDR1 and CDR2 are SGHNT and YENEEA. V trimming: 5 bases; J trimming: 0 bases; junction bases outside the gene matches: 16. This CDR3 region has 20 residues. The CDR3 DNA reads as TGTGCCAGCAGCCCGCTAAGCCCCGGGACAGCAAACTCCTATAATTCACCCCTCCACTTT. It translates to CASSPLSPGTANSYNSPLHF.

The J gene is TRBJ2-1, the V gene TRBV10-3; D may be TRBD2 (6 bases). Deletions cut 6 bases from V and 7 bases from J, with 19 bases between. Germline-derived CDR1 and CDR2 are ENHRY and SYGVKD. This CDR3 contains 15 residues. The CDR3 coding sequence is TGTGCCATCAGGGGGACTCTTATAGGAGGGAATGAGCAGTTCTTC. This gives the protein CAIRGTLIGGNEQFF.

A single count supports this clone. V and J are TRBV5-1 and TRBJ2-3; 8 nucleotides line up with TRBD2. The CDR3 consists of 15 residues. Losses at the gene ends were 7 bases for V and 0 bases for J; bases not matched to a gene: 7. CDR1 and CDR2 (germline): SGHRS, YFSETQ. The CDR3 spells CASGQRGTSTDTQYF. CDR3 sequence (DNA): TGCGCCAGCGGGCAGCGGGGGACTAGCACAGATACGCAGTATTTT. The variable domain in full, with the rest retrieved from reference TRBV5-1 and TRBJ2-3, is KAGVTQTPRYLIKTRGQQVTLSCSPISGHRSVSWYQQTPGQGLQFLFEYFSETQRNKGNFPGRFSGRQFSNSRSEMNVSTLELGDSALYLCASGQRGTSTDTQYFGPGTRLTVL.

The chain recombines TRBV7-8 with TRBJ1-1; no firm D call. The CDR3 spans 16 residues. CDR1 is SGHVS, CDR2 FQNEAQ, per germline. V lost 0 bases and J 3 bases, leaving 14 bases between the germline ends. The CDR3 DNA reads TGTGCCAGCAGCTTAGCCGAGGGCCCGTGGGACACTGAAGCTTTCTTT. Translation: CASSLAEGPWDTEAFF.

This rearrangement joins TRBV5-4 to TRBJ2-1; possible D gene TRBD2, 5 bases. Germline CDR1 SGHNT, CDR2 YYREEE (reference sequence). The CDR3 spans 15 residues. V lost 0 bases to trimming and J lost 0 bases, with 7 bases between them. The CDR3 sequence: CASSLAGFSYNEQFF. The CDR3 DNA reads as TGTGCCAGCAGCTTGGCGGGATTCTCCTACAATGAGCAGTTCTTC.

The V and J genes are TRBV5-1 and TRBJ1-2; 8 nucleotides match TRBD1. The CDR3 runs 13 residues. After removal of 4 bases from V and 7 bases from J, the junction contained 6 bases not matched to a gene. Germline-derived CDR1 and CDR2 are SGHRS and YFSETQ. CDR3 sequence: CASSKDRDRGYTF. The CDR3 DNA follows: TGCGCCAGCAGCAAGGACAGGGACCGTGGCTACACCTTC.

The chain has TRBV27 and TRBJ1-5; D unresolved. The germline gives CDR1 MNHEY, CDR2 SMNVEV (reference sequence). This CDR3 region has 15 residues. The germline V and J ends were trimmed by 2 bases and 7 bases, with 15 bases remaining between them. The CDR3 DNA reads TGTGCCAGCAGTTTAATGGCAGGTCCCCCCCAGCCCCAGCATTTT. Its translation is CASSLMAGPPQPQHF.

The CDR3 DNA sequence: TGTGCCAGCAGCCAAGTGACAGGGGGAAACTATGGCTACACCTTC. As protein: CASSQVTGGNYGYTF. The gene calls are TRBV3-1 (or the pseudogene TRBV3-2) and TRBJ1-2; 9 bases line up with TRBD1. Germline lookup yields CDR1 LGHDT and CDR2 YNNKEL (reference sequence). V lost 1 base to trimming and J lost 2 bases; unmatched junction nucleotides: 2. The CDR3 totals 15 residues.

The chain couples TRBV3-1 (or the pseudogene TRBV3-2) to TRBJ2-2, with 9 bases that match TRBD2. After removal of 4 bases from V and 6 bases from J, the junction contained 9 bases not matched to a gene. Per germline, CDR1 LGHDT and CDR2 YNNKEL (reference sequence). This CDR3 has 16 amino acids. Here the CDR3 DNA reads TGTGCCAGCAGCCTTGTAGCGGGGGCCCTCGCCGGGGAGCTGTTTTTT. Translating gives CASSLVAGALAGELFF.

This chain joins TRBV29-1 and TRBJ1-3; D perhaps matches TRBD1 (6 bases). The CDR3 is 13 amino acids. V lost 6 bases and J 8 bases, leaving 17 bases between the germline ends. Per germline, CDR1 SQVTM and CDR2 ANQGSEA. DNA for the CDR3: TGCAGCGTCGAAACAGGGTCAGAGGACACCATATATTTT. It is translated as CSVETGSEDTIYF. Drawing the rest from reference TRBV29-1 and TRBJ1-3, the complete variable domain is SAVISQKPSRDICQRGTSLTIQCQVDSQVTMMFWYRQQPGQSLTLIATANQGSEATYESGFVIDKFPISRPNLTFSTLTVSNMSPEDSSIYLCSVETGSEDTIYFGEGSWLTVV.

The chain is built from TRBV18 and TRBJ1-1; 11 positions match TRBD1. J gave up 5 bases and V 5 bases, and 4 bases lay outside the gene matches. Germline CDR1 and CDR2: KGHSH and LQKENI. This CDR3 has 14 amino acids. CDR3 bases: TGTGCCAGCTCAGGACAGGGGGCGGGAACTGAAGCTTTCTTT. This sequence encodes CASSGQGAGTEAFF.

V gene TRBV27 combines with J gene TRBJ1-2, with TRBD1 as a possible D gene (5 bases). CDR3 size: 14 residues. Germline CDR1 and CDR2: MNHEY and SMNVEV (reference sequence). Trimming removed 5 bases from V and 8 bases from J, with 18 bases in between. In DNA form, the CDR3 reads TGTGCCAGCAGTCTAAGGGGAGACGCGGGGGGCTACACCTTC. Its translation is CASSLRGDAGGYTF.

This clone was seen a few times. V is TRBV7-6 and J is TRBJ1-3; 7 bases agree with TRBD1. J was trimmed by 0 bases and V by 6 bases; bases with no gene match: 8. This CDR3 spans 16 amino acids. Germline V gene sequence: CDR1 SGHVS, CDR2 FNYEAQ. Here the CDR3 DNA reads TGTGCCAGCAGTTCAGGGGGAGGCCTCTCTGGAAACACCATATATTTT. Encoded protein: CASSSGGGLSGNTIYF. Filled out from reference TRBV7-6 and TRBJ1-3, the complete variable domain reads GAGVSQSPRYKVTKRGQDVALRCDPISGHVSLYWYRQALGQGPEFLTYFNYEAQQDKSGLPNDRFSAERPEGSISTLTIQRTEQRDSAMYRCASSSGGGLSGNTIYFGEGSWLTVV.

The chain couples TRBV5-4 to TRBJ2-5; D may be TRBD1 (5 bases). CDR3 length: 13 amino acids. Germline V gives CDR1 SGHNT, CDR2 YYREEE (reference sequence). Trimming stripped 1 base from V and 4 bases from J, with 8 bases between. Written as DNA, the CDR3 is TGTGCCAGCAGCTTGCGAGACAGAGAGACCCAGTACTTC. This sequence encodes CASSLRDRETQYF. The variable domain in full, with the rest retrieved from reference TRBV5-4 and TRBJ2-5, is ETGVTQSPTHLIKTRGQQVTLRCSSQSGHNTVSWYQQALGQGPQFIFQYYREEENGRGNFPPRFSGLQFPNYSSELNVNALELDDSALYLCASSLRDRETQYFGPGTRLLVL.

The chain combines TRBV25-1 with TRBJ2-5, with 7 nucleotides matching TRBD1. V lost 8 bases to trimming and J lost 3 bases; unmatched junction nucleotides: 9. CDR3 length: 14 amino acids. Germline lookup yields CDR1 MGHDK and CDR2 SYGVNS. CDR3 DNA sequence: TGTGCCAGCTCCCTCGGGACAGCCAAAGAGACCCAGTACTTC. Residues: CASSLGTAKETQYF.